The 10 T cell receptor beta chains below were found in one sample sequenced in a study of T cell repertoires in cytomegalovirus infection (dated by TCRdb to 2018 to 2020). No antigen has been identified for these receptors. What this sample's treatment or condition label stands for: in vitro stimulation with specific CMV peptide epitopes to enrich CMV-specific T cells. The listed sequencing device is Illumina HiSeq 1500. The raw public data were reprocessed by TCRdb itself: fastp quality trimming at Q25, MiXCR clonotype calling, in-frame beta chains only. Rows with a matching CDR3 protein are joined into one entry that keeps the most common DNA and genes. This sample is represented by approximately 770,000 distinct CDR3 sequences; 25% to 30% of them were singletons. 13% of the sample goes to the ten largest clones. Source: cultured CD8+ T cells from PBMCs, taken from culture after CMV antigen stimulation. These receptors were taken from a human donor in good health (CMV status not recorded). Some clones in this sample may be carry-over from other donors' samples.

CDR3 sequence: CASSLTGDVRGYTF. The CDR3 DNA reads TGTGCCAGCAGTTTAACGGGGGATGTGCGTGGCTACACCTTC. The rearrangement uses TRBV27 and TRBJ1-2; D is perhaps TRBD1 (5 bases). The CDR3 covers 14 residues. The germline gives CDR1 MNHEY, CDR2 SMNVEV (reference sequence). V lost 2 bases and J 7 bases, leaving 14 bases between the germline ends.

This clonotype was seen a few times. The chain recombines TRBV6-1 with TRBJ2-5; D may be TRBD1 (5 bases). The CDR3 is 12 amino acids. CDR1 and CDR2 from the germline V gene are MNHNS and SASEGT. With 6 bases removed from V and 3 bases from J, the gap between germline ends came to 8 bases. CDR3 DNA: TGTGCCAGCAGGACAGAGAAAGAGACCCAGTACTTC. This gives the protein CASRTEKETQYF.

The sample holds a few counts of this clonotype. The genes are TRBV12-3 or TRBV12-4 and TRBJ2-1, with 8 nucleotides matching TRBD1. Trimming at V came to 5 bases and at J to 6 bases, leaving 6 bases not matched to a gene. This CDR3 spans 14 amino acids. The CDR3 nucleotides are TGTGCCAGCAGTCGGACAGGGCAAGGCAATGAGCAGTTCTTC. This translates into CASSRTGQGNEQFF.

This clonotype has at least ten counts. The chain carries TRBV4-1 and TRBJ2-1; D may match TRBD1 or TRBD2 (5 bases each). The CDR3 length is 17 residues. Germline V gives CDR1 MGHRA, CDR2 YSYEKL. The ends were cut back, 2 bases at V and 4 bases at J, with 18 bases in the middle. The DNA of the CDR3 is TGCGCCAGCAGCCAACTCCCCCCTGAGGGGCTATACAATGAGCAGTTCTTC. This codes for CASSQLPPEGLYNEQFF.

Ten or more counts support this clonotype. J is TRBJ1-1 and V is TRBV7-9; the D is unclear. V was trimmed by 7 bases and J by 2 bases, leaving 5 bases between them. CDR3 length equals 11 residues. Germline CDR1 reads SEHNR; CDR2 reads FQNEAQ (reference sequence). The DNA for the CDR3 is TGTGCCAGCAACAGAAACACTGAAGCTTTCTTT. Encoded protein: CASNRNTEAFF.

At least ten counts were recorded for this clonotype. The chain links TRBV7-8 to TRBJ2-7; 9 bases line up with TRBD1. The germline gives CDR1 SGHVS, CDR2 FQNEAQ. The CDR3 covers 15 residues. The ends lost 5 bases at V and 7 bases at J; junction bases unmatched: 12. The CDR3 loop reads CASSARDRALYEQYF. The CDR3 DNA reads as TGTGCCAGCAGCGCCCGGGACAGGGCCCTATATGAGCAGTACTTC.

This clonotype was observed a handful of times. The gene calls are TRBV7-8 and TRBJ1-1, with a weak D call TRBD1 (6 bases). The V and J ends lost 1 base and 1 base respectively, with 13 bases between them. This CDR3 spans 16 amino acids. The germline V gene encodes CDR1 SGHVS and CDR2 FQNEAQ. The CDR3, as DNA: TGTGCCAGCAGCTTAGACCGGACACAGGGGAACACTGAAGCTTTCTTT. Encoded protein: CASSLDRTQGNTEAFF.

This clonotype has more than one count but fewer than ten. The gene calls are TRBV7-8 and TRBJ2-3; 10 bases map to TRBD2. Trimming cost V 3 bases and J 6 bases; bases outside gene matches: 9. Germline V gene sequence: CDR1 SGHVS, CDR2 FQNEAQ. CDR3 size: 16 residues. The CDR3 bases are TGTGCCAGCAGCTTTCGTAGCGGGGGGCCGGCGGATACGCAGTATTTT. Protein product: CASSFRSGGPADTQYF.

The chain carries TRBV7-2 and TRBJ2-7; no reliable D call. This CDR3 region has 15 residues. Germline V gene lookup returns CDR1 SGHTA and CDR2 FQGNSA. The V gene lost 5 bases and the J gene lost 1 base, with 15 bases spanning the gap. The CDR3 DNA reads TGTGCCAGCAGCCTCTTGGCGGCCCTATCCTACGAGCAGTACTTC. It specifies CASSLLAALSYEQYF.

The chain couples TRBV9 to TRBJ1-2; D is ambiguous. Trimming cost V 3 bases and J 6 bases, with 18 bases left between them. This CDR3 is 15 amino acids long. Per germline, CDR1 SGDLS and CDR2 YYNGEE. CDR3 residues: CASSGTAPGRDGYTF. CDR3 in DNA: TGTGCCAGCAGCGGAACAGCGCCGGGGAGGGATGGCTACACCTTC.